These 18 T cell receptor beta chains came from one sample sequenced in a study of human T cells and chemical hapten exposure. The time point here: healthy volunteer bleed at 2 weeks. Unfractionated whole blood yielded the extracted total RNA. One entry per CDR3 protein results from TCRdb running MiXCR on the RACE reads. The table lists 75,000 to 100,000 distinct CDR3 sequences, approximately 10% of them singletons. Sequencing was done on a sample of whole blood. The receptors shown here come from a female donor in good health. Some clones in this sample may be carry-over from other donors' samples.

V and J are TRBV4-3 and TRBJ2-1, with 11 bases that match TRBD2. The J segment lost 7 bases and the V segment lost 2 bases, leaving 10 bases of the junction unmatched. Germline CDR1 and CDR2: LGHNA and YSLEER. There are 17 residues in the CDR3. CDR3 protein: CASSQQVASGRNNEQFF. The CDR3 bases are TGCGCCAGCAGCCAACAGGTGGCTAGCGGGAGGAATAATGAGCAGTTCTTC.

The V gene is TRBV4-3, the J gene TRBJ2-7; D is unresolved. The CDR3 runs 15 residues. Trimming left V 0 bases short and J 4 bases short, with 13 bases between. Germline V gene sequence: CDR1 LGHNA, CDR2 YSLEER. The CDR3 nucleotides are TGCGCCAGCAGCCAAGATCGGTCTATCCCTTACGAGCAGTACTTC. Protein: CASSQDRSIPYEQYF.

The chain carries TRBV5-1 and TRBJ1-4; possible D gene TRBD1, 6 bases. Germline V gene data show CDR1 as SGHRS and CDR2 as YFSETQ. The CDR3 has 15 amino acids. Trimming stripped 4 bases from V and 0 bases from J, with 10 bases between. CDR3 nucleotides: TGCGCCAGCAGCCAGACAGGTGCAACTAATGAAAAACTGTTTTTT. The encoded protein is CASSQTGATNEKLFF.

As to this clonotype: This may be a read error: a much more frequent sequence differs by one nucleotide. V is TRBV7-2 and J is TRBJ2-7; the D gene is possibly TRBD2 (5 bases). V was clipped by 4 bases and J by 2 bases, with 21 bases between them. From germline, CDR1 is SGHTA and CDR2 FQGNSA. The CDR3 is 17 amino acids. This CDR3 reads CASSSNYLRDGTYEQYF. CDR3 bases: TGTGCCAGCAGCTCGAACTACCTACGGGATGGAACCTACGAGCAGTACTTC. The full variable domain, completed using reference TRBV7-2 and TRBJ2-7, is GAGVSQSPSNKVTEKGKDVELRCDPISGHTALYWYRQSLGQGLEFLIYFQGNSAPDKSGLPSDRFSAERTGGSVSTLTIQRTQQEDSAVYLCASSSNYLRDGTYEQYFGPGTRLTVT.

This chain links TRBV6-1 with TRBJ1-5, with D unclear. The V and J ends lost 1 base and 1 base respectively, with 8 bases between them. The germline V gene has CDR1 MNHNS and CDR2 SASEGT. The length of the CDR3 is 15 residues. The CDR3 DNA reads TGTGCCAGCAGTGAAGGGTTGGACAGCAATCAGCCCCAGCATTTT. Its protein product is CASSEGLDSNQPQHF.

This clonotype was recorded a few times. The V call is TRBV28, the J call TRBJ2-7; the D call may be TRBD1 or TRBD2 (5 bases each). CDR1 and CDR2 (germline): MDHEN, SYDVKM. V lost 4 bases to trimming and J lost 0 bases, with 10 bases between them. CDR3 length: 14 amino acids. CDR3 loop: CASSSWDGSYEQYF. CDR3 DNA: TGTGCCAGCAGTTCCTGGGACGGCTCCTACGAGCAGTACTTC.

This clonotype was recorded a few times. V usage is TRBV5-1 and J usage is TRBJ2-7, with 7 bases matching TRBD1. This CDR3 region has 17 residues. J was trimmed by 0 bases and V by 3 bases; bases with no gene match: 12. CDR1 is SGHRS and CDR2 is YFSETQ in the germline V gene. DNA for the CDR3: TGCGCCAGCAGCTCCAGAAAAGGACAGGCCAGCTCCTACGAGCAGTACTTC. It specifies CASSSRKGQASSYEQYF.

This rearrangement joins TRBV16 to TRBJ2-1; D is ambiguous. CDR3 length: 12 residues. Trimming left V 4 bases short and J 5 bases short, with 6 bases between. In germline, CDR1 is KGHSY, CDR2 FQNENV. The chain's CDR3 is CASSLRDNEQFF. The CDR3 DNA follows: TGTGCCAGCAGCCTTCGTGACAATGAGCAGTTCTTC.

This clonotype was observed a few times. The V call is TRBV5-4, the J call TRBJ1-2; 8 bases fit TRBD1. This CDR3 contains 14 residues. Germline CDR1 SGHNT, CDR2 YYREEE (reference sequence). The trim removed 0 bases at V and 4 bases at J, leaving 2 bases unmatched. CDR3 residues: CASSLGQGSYGYTF. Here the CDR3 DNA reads TGTGCCAGCAGCTTGGGACAGGGGTCCTATGGCTACACCTTC.

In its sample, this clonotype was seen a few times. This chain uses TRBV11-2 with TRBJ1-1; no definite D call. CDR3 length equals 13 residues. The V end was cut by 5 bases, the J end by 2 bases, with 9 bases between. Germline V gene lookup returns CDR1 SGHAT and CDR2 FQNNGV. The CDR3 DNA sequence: TGTGCCAGCAGCCGGACGGCTAACACTGAAGCTTTCTTT. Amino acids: CASSRTANTEAFF.

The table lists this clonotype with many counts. The DNA of the CDR3 is TGTGCCAGCAGCCCGACTGCGACCTACAATGAGCAGTTCTTC. Protein sequence: CASSPTATYNEQFF. The chain uses TRBV7-2 and TRBJ2-1; D not resolved. V was shortened by 5 bases and J by 2 bases, with 10 bases between the two germline ends. CDR3 length: 14 residues. CDR1 is SGHTA and CDR2 is FQGNSA in the germline V gene.

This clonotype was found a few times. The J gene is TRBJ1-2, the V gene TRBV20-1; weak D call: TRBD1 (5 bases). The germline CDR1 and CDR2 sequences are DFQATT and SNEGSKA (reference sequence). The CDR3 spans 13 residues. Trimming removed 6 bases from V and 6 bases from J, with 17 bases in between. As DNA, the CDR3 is TGCAGTGCAACCACGTGGGGGGGGGATGGCTACACCTTC. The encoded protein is CSATTWGGDGYTF.

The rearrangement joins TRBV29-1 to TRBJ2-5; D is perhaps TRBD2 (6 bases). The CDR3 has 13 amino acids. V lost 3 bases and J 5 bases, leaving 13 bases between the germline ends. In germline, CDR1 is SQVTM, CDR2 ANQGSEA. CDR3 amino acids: CSVDDGGTETQYF. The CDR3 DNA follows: TGCAGCGTTGACGATGGCGGGACGGAGACCCAGTACTTC.

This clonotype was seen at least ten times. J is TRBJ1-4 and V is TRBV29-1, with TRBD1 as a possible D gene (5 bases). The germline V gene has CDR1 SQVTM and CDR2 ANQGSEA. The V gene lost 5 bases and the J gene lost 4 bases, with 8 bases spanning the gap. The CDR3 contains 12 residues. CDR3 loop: CSVRDHNEKLFF. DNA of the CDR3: TGCAGCGTTAGGGACCATAATGAAAAACTGTTTTTT. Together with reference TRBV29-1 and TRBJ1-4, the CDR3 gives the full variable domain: SAVISQKPSRDICQRGTSLTIQCQVDSQVTMMFWYRQQPGQSLTLIATANQGSEATYESGFVIDKFPISRPNLTFSTLTVSNMSPEDSSIYLCSVRDHNEKLFFGSGTQLSVL.

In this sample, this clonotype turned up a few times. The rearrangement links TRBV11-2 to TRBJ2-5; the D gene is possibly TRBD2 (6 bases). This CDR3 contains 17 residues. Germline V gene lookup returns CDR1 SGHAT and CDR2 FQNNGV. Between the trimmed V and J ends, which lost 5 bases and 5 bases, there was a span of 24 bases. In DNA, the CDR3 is TGTGCCAGCAGCCTTACCACGGCGGGAAGGGATTTTGAGACCCAGTACTTC. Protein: CASSLTTAGRDFETQYF.

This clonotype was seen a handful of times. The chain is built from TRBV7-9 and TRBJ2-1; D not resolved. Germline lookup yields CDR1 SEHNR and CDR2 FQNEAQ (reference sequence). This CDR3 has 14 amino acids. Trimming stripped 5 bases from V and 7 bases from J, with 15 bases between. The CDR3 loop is CASSADPKINEQFF. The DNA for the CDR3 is TGTGCCAGCAGCGCGGACCCCAAAATTAATGAGCAGTTCTTC.

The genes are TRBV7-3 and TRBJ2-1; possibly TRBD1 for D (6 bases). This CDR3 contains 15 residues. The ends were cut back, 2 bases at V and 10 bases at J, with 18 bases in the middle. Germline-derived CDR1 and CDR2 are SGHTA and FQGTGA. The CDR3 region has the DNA TGTGCCAGCAGCTTAGGCAGGGGCCTGTTAGGGGAGCAGTTCTTC. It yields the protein CASSLGRGLLGEQFF. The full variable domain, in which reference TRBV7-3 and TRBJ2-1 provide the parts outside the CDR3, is GAGVSQTPSNKVTEKGKYVELRCDPISGHTALYWYRQSLGQGPEFLIYFQGTGAADDSGLPNDRFFAVRPEGSVSTLKIQRTERGDSAVYLCASSLGRGLLGEQFFGPGTRLTVL.

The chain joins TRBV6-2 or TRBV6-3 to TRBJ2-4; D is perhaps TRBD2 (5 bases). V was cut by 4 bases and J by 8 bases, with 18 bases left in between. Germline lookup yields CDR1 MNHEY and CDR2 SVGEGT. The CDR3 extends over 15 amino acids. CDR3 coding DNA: TGTGCCAGCAGTTGGAGCGGAGCCACGGCGGACATTCAGTACTTC. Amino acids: CASSWSGATADIQYF.